This TCR beta chain was obtained from a study of blood T cell repertoires in COVID-19. Profiling relied on immunoSEQ multiplex PCR, and the TCRdb table lists in-frame clones only, not all of them. The data show 95,000 to 110,000 clones, with around 88% seen just once and approximately 6.2% held by the top ten. Germline V CDR1 and CDR2: SGHNT, YYREEE (reference sequence). V lost 2 bases to trimming and J lost 3 bases, with 13 bases between them. The CDR3 has 15 residues. The rearrangement links TRBV5-4 to TRBJ2-3; weak D call: TRBD1 (6 bases). The origin of this receptor is a middle-aged man with active or convalescent COVID-19. The sample consisted of peripheral blood. The CDR3 coding sequence is TGTGCCAGCAGCTTTCAGGGGAGAGGAACAGATACGCAGTATTTT. Its translation is CASSFQGRGTDTQYF. Using reference TRBV5-4 and TRBJ2-3 for the parts outside the CDR3, the full variable domain is ETGVTQSPTHLIKTRGQQVTLRCSSQSGHNTVSWYQQALGQGPQFIFQYYREEENGRGNFPPRFSGLQFPNYSSELNVNALELDDSALYLCASSFQGRGTDTQYFGPGTRLTVL.